These 24 T cell receptor beta chains were sequenced from one sample in a study of vaccination effects on CD4 cells after COVID-19. The method was immunoSEQ multiplex PCR; TCRdb's version includes in-frame clones alone and lacks a portion of them. Among tens of thousands of clones listed, about 72% were seen once. Before sequencing took place, the ViraFEST assay used viral peptide pools to expand antigen-specific CD4+ T cells. Cultured cells yielded isolated CD4+ T cells after more than nine days. Prior SARS-CoV-2 infection was absent in the vaccine recipients, as shown by negative nucleocapsid antibodies. These receptors lack a known antigen. The sample in question was CD4+ T cells from PBMCs cultured with HCoV-NL63 spike peptides, obtained before COVID-19 vaccination. The receptors here all came from a human donor who received a COVID-19 vaccine.

This clone was counted between two and nine times. Here the CDR3 DNA reads TGTGCCAGCAAACCTAGCGGGGGGTGGGAGACCCAGTACTTC. Amino acids: CASKPSGGWETQYF. The V gene is TRBV7-2, the J gene TRBJ2-5, with 11 bases lining up with TRBD2. The trim removed 7 bases at V and 5 bases at J, leaving 6 bases unmatched. The CDR3 spans 14 residues. The germline gives CDR1 SGHTA, CDR2 FQGNSA. Drawing the rest from reference TRBV7-2 and TRBJ2-5, the complete variable domain is GAGVSQSPSNKVTEKGKDVELRCDPISGHTALYWYRQSLGQGLEFLIYFQGNSAPDKSGLPSDRFSAERTGGSVSTLTIQRTQQEDSAVYLCASKPSGGWETQYFGPGTRLLVL.

In its sample, this clone was seen a few times. This chain uses TRBV5-1 with TRBJ1-1; tentative D call: TRBD1 (6 bases). The germline V gene has CDR1 SGHRS and CDR2 YFSETQ. This CDR3 has 14 amino acids. V dropped 5 bases and J dropped 5 bases, with 16 bases sitting between them. CDR3 region: CASRLGGGETEAFF. In DNA, the CDR3 is TGCGCCAGCAGGCTGGGAGGGGGAGAGACTGAAGCTTTCTTT.

The chain links TRBV7-2 to TRBJ2-3; TRBD2 matches at 9 bases. The CDR3 spans 11 residues. Germline values: CDR1 SGHTA, CDR2 FQGNSA. The CDR3 coding sequence is TGTAGCGGGGGGGCTTTAGATACGCAGTATTTT. Translated: CSGGALDTQYF.

This sequence joins TRBV24-1 and TRBJ1-5, with TRBD1 matching over 9 bases. The CDR3 length is 19 residues. Unmatched junction bases numbered 14, after V lost 5 bases and J lost 1 base. The germline gives CDR1 KGHDR, CDR2 SFDVKD. CDR3 in amino acids: CATSGDEPGQGKSNQPQHF. The CDR3 nucleotides are TGTGCCACCAGTGGGGATGAGCCGGGACAGGGTAAGAGCAATCAGCCCCAGCATTTT.

This clone came up a few times. J is TRBJ1-1 and V is TRBV7-3, with TRBD1 identical over 7 bases. The CDR3 runs to 18 residues. The germline V gene has CDR1 SGHTA and CDR2 FQGTGA. The V and J ends lost 6 bases and 1 base, in that order; junction bases with no gene match: 17. CDR3 sequence reads: CASSYGPGQLTRNTEAFF. CDR3 nucleotide sequence: TGTGCCAGCAGTTACGGACCGGGACAGCTTACAAGGAACACTGAAGCTTTCTTT.

The rearrangement links TRBV2 to TRBJ2-2; D not certain. Germline V gives CDR1 SNHLY, CDR2 FYNNEI. CDR3 length: 14 amino acids. The V gene lost 8 bases and the J gene lost 6 bases, with 16 bases spanning the gap. The CDR3 here is CASRVSRGAGELFF. The CDR3 nucleotides read TGTGCCAGCCGGGTTTCTCGTGGTGCCGGGGAGCTGTTTTTT. Using reference TRBV2 and TRBJ2-2 for the parts outside the CDR3, the full variable domain is EPEVTQTPSHQVTQMGQEVILRCVPISNHLYFYWYRQILGQKVEFLVSFYNNEISEKSEIFDDQFSVERPDGSNFTLKIRSTKLEDSAMYFCASRVSRGAGELFFGEGSRLTVL.

This chain uses TRBV3-1 (or the pseudogene TRBV3-2) with TRBJ2-1; D may be TRBD1 (6 bases). The germline V and J ends were trimmed by 4 bases and 7 bases, with 11 bases remaining between them. The CDR3 is 13 residues long. Germline values: CDR1 LGHDT, CDR2 YNNKEL (reference sequence). CDR3 sequence: CASSPYTGNEQFF. The DNA for the CDR3 is TGTGCCAGCAGCCCCTATACAGGGAATGAGCAGTTCTTC.

The J gene is TRBJ2-5, the V gene TRBV2; 7 bases are shared with TRBD2. Germline CDR1 is SNHLY and CDR2 is FYNNEI. The CDR3 has 14 residues. Germline trimming cut 8 bases from V and 2 bases from J; bases unmatched to any gene: 8. The CDR3 DNA sequence: TGTGCCAGCGGGGGGGAGGGACGACAAGAGACCCAGTACTTC. It codes for CASGGEGRQETQYF.

V is TRBV6-4 and J is TRBJ2-5; 12 positions match TRBD2. Germline V gene sequence: CDR1 MRHNA, CDR2 SNTAGT. The CDR3 length is 13 residues. J lost 5 bases, V lost 9 bases, and 4 bases had no gene match. The CDR3 reads CARLAGGYETQYF. The CDR3 coding sequence is TGTGCCAGACTAGCGGGGGGATACGAGACCCAGTACTTC.

The chain combines TRBV4-1 with TRBJ2-2, with TRBD2 matching 10 bases. V shed 1 base and J 7 bases; nucleotides not matched to a gene: 12. This CDR3 has 18 amino acids. CDR1 and CDR2 (germline): MGHRA, YSYEKL. The CDR3 coding sequence is TGCGCCAGCAGCCAAGTTTTTAGCGGGGGGCAGGGGAACGGGGAGCTGTTTTTT. Translated: CASSQVFSGGQGNGELFF.

This chain joins TRBV6-6 and TRBJ2-3; 7 bases are shared with TRBD1. Germline-derived CDR1 and CDR2 are MNHNY and SVGAGI (reference sequence). The CDR3 runs 15 residues. V was pared by 7 bases and J by 0 bases, with 7 bases of the junction left unmatched. The CDR3 sequence is CASTPGTASTDTQYF. CDR3 coding DNA: TGTGCCAGCACCCCCGGGACAGCTAGCACAGATACGCAGTATTTT.

The V call is TRBV19, the J call TRBJ2-1; D may be TRBD1 or TRBD2 (5 bases each). Trimming pared 5 bases from V and 1 base from J, leaving 15 bases between. The CDR3 sequence is 16 residues long. Germline lookup yields CDR1 LNHDA and CDR2 SQIVND (reference sequence). The CDR3 protein is CASSSPGRQSYNEQFF. CDR3 nucleotide sequence: TGTGCCAGTAGTTCTCCGGGACGGCAGTCCTACAATGAGCAGTTCTTC.

The chain has TRBV2 and TRBJ1-5; 7 bases agree with TRBD1. The germline V gene encodes CDR1 SNHLY and CDR2 FYNNEI. CDR3 length equals 14 residues. V gave up 5 bases and J gave up 5 bases; unmatched junction bases: 6. In DNA form, the CDR3 reads TGTGCCAGCAGTCCCTTAACAGGGGATCAGCCCCAGCATTTT. Residues: CASSPLTGDQPQHF.

Written as DNA, the CDR3 is TGTGCCAGCAGCCAAGTTGTAGGGACCATATATTTT. This codes for CASSQVVGTIYF. V and J are TRBV3-1 (or the pseudogene TRBV3-2) and TRBJ1-3; D not certain. V lost 1 base and J lost 10, with 8 bases in between. This CDR3 has 12 amino acids. From germline, CDR1 is LGHDT and CDR2 YNNKEL (reference sequence).

The chain has TRBV6-6 and TRBJ1-3; possible D gene TRBD1, 5 bases. Per the germline V gene, CDR1 is MNHNY and CDR2 is SVGAGI (reference sequence). V lost 0 bases and J lost 9, with 15 bases in between. This CDR3 is built from 15 residues. CDR3 DNA: TGTGCCAGCAGTTACTCTGCAGGGAGGGAGGCCACCATATATTTT. Its translation: CASSYSAGREATIYF.

The rearrangement joins TRBV4-2 to TRBJ2-2; 7 positions match TRBD2. This CDR3 has 17 amino acids. The V gene end was trimmed by 4 bases and the J gene end by 5 bases; junction bases not matched to a gene: 13. Germline loops: CDR1 LGHNA, CDR2 YNFKEQ. DNA for the CDR3: TGTGCCAGCAGCCTAATCGGCAGAGGGAGGGGAACCGGGGAGCTGTTTTTT. This gives the protein CASSLIGRGRGTGELFF.

The chain couples TRBV18 to TRBJ2-3, with a weak D call TRBD2 (6 bases). Trimming pared 3 bases from V and 0 bases from J, leaving 13 bases between. In germline, CDR1 is KGHSH, CDR2 LQKENI. This CDR3 has 16 amino acids. CDR3 sequence (DNA): TGTGCCAGCTCACCCATTCGAGGGACTAGCACAGATACGCAGTATTTT. This translates into CASSPIRGTSTDTQYF.

This rearrangement joins TRBV14 to TRBJ2-1; D is unclear. The V and J ends lost 0 bases and 8 bases respectively, with 2 bases between them. This CDR3 is 11 amino acids long. In germline, CDR1 is SGHDN, CDR2 FVKESK. The CDR3 reads CASSQDYEQFF. CDR3 DNA sequence: TGTGCCAGCAGCCAAGATTATGAGCAGTTCTTC.

The rearrangement joins TRBV10-1 to TRBJ1-1; no clear D gene. Per the germline V gene, CDR1 is WNHNN and CDR2 is SYGVQD (reference sequence). V was pared by 0 bases and J by 6 bases, with 11 bases between. This CDR3 spans 14 amino acids. This chain's CDR3 is CASSESRLVSEAFF. CDR3 coding DNA: TGCGCCAGCAGTGAGTCCCGACTAGTCTCTGAAGCTTTCTTT.

This chain uses TRBV7-3 with TRBJ2-3; D possibly corresponds to TRBD2 (7 bases). Per the germline V gene, CDR1 is SGHTA and CDR2 is FQGTGA. This CDR3 is built from 16 residues. Trimming shortened V by 5 bases and J by 4 bases, and 19 bases separated the two germline ends. The CDR3 region is CASSLGGANSPDTQYF. In DNA, the CDR3 is TGTGCCAGCAGCCTTGGGGGGGCTAACTCCCCAGATACGCAGTATTTT.

CDR3 bases: TGCGCCAGCAGCAAGGGGGCGGGGATGGCAGATACGCAGTATTTT. Protein product: CASSKGAGMADTQYF. The rearrangement uses TRBV5-1 and TRBJ2-3; possible D gene TRBD1, 7 bases. V lost 4 bases and J 4 bases, leaving 16 bases between the germline ends. CDR1 SGHRS and CDR2 YFSETQ come from the germline V gene. The CDR3 length is 15 residues.

V and J are TRBV14 and TRBJ2-1; D not certain. The V end was cut by 4 bases, the J end by 6 bases, with 13 bases between. This CDR3 spans 14 amino acids. From germline, CDR1 is SGHDN and CDR2 FVKESK. The CDR3 nucleotides are TGTGCCAGCAGCCCCGGCTTTCGAGGCAATGAGCAGTTCTTC. Residues: CASSPGFRGNEQFF.

The chain couples TRBV4-1 to TRBJ1-5; D is unresolved. V gave up 0 bases and J gave up 4 bases, with 10 bases separating them. The CDR3 totals 15 residues. Per the germline V gene, CDR1 is MGHRA and CDR2 is YSYEKL. The CDR3 bases are TGCGCCAGCAGCCAAGATGGCAGCCTAAATCAGCCCCAGCATTTT. This gives the protein CASSQDGSLNQPQHF.

V is TRBV24-1 and J is TRBJ1-1, with D maybe TRBD1 (6 bases). Trimming cost V 5 bases and J 4 bases, with 13 bases left between them. The CDR3 is made up of 14 amino acids. Germline lookup yields CDR1 KGHDR and CDR2 SFDVKD. CDR3 DNA: TGTGCCACCAGTGCGGCAGGGGCAACCACTGAAGCTTTCTTT. It is translated as CATSAAGATTEAFF.